The entry below gives a single TCR beta chain sequence along with its context. The source of the sample is a study of blood T cell repertoires in COVID-19. The overall study: The analysed material was cDNA or gDNA that came from T cells, B-cell-depleted T cells, or PBMCs.

Germline V gives CDR1 MNHEY, CDR2 SMNVEV (reference sequence). This CDR3 contains 14 residues. The V gene lost 5 bases and the J gene lost 3 bases, with 14 bases spanning the gap. Authors' analysis steps: The assay estimated nucleated cells by amplifying reference gene primers. The repertoire was sequenced with immunoSEQ multiplex PCR; TCRdb's copy has only in-frame clones and lacks some. The D gene and trimming were derived from the DNA, and the V and J assignments and clone size from that table. The repertoire holds some 230,000 clones, with 70% to 90% as singletons. The receptor's source is a man aged 45 to 65 who had recovered from COVID-19. Sample: peripheral blood. The genes are TRBV27 and TRBJ2-7; TRBD1 is a possible D gene (6 bases). The CDR3 nucleotides read TGTGCCAGCAGTCAACAGGGCCCGAACTACGAGCAGTACTTC. Its protein product is CASSQQGPNYEQYF.